Presented here are 23 T cell receptor beta chains from one specimen sequenced in a study of cytomegalovirus exposure and HLA in healthy donors. This PCR relied on a set of 60 Vbeta primers and 13 Jbeta primers. Libraries were prepared by immunoSEQ multiplex PCR; TCRdb keeps only in-frame clonotypes and omits some of them. The table has 150,000 to 200,000 clones, about 79% seen once. Sequenced: PBMCs. The receptors stem from a man aged 50 to 59 in good health and CMV-seropositive.

This clone was counted between two and nine times. V gene TRBV20-1 combines with J gene TRBJ1-2; no clear D gene. V shed 3 bases and J shed 7 bases, with 9 bases lying between them. Germline lookup yields CDR1 DFQATT and CDR2 SNEGSKA (reference sequence). This CDR3 region has 11 residues. This CDR3 is CSASRGAGYTF. CDR3 coding DNA: TGCAGTGCTAGCAGAGGAGCTGGCTACACCTTC.

This chain uses TRBV20-1 with TRBJ2-1; D unclear. Germline V gene data show CDR1 as DFQATT and CDR2 as SNEGSKA (reference sequence). Trimming stripped 5 bases from V and 9 bases from J, with 11 bases between. The CDR3 runs 11 residues. CDR3 region: CSAPTTGEQFF. CDR3 nucleotides: TGCAGTGCTCCGACGACGGGTGAGCAGTTCTTC.

The genes are TRBV7-2 and TRBJ1-2, with D possibly being TRBD1 (5 bases). CDR3 length: 15 residues. Germline CDR1 and CDR2: SGHTA and FQGNSA. V was trimmed by 1 base and J by 2 bases, leaving 11 bases between them. As DNA, the CDR3 is TGTGCCAGCAGCTTAGGGTCTCAGGGCAACTATGGCTACACCTTC. This sequence encodes CASSLGSQGNYGYTF.

The rearrangement uses TRBV9 and TRBJ2-1; the match to TRBD1 covers 8 bases. CDR1 and CDR2 from the germline V gene are SGDLS and YYNGEE. This CDR3 has 14 amino acids. The V segment lost 0 bases and the J segment 5 bases; nucleotides outside the gene matches: 1. The CDR3 is CASSVGTGNNEQFF. CDR3 coding DNA: TGTGCCAGCAGCGTAGGGACAGGGAACAATGAGCAGTTCTTC.

The sample holds one count of this clone. V gene TRBV11-3 combines with J gene TRBJ2-1; D remains unclear. The CDR3 extends over 13 amino acids. Germline loops: CDR1 SGHNT, CDR2 YENEEA. Trimming stripped 0 bases from V and 5 bases from J, with 5 bases between. CDR3 in amino acids: CASSLERDNEQFF. For the CDR3, the DNA is TGTGCCAGCAGCTTAGAACGGGACAATGAGCAGTTCTTC.

The chain joins TRBV7-9 to TRBJ1-1; a weak D match, TRBD1 (5 bases). Per germline, CDR1 SEHNR and CDR2 FQNEAQ (reference sequence). V was pared by 2 bases and J by 2 bases, with 12 bases between. The CDR3 runs 15 residues. CDR3 region: CASSLSGAVNTEAFF. The DNA of the CDR3 is TGTGCCAGCAGCTTAAGTGGGGCAGTTAACACTGAAGCTTTCTTT.

The V gene is TRBV6-1, the J gene TRBJ2-2; 8 nucleotides match TRBD1. There are 15 residues in the CDR3. Looked up from germline, CDR1 is MNHNS and CDR2 is SASEGT. The trim removed 1 base at V and 7 bases at J, leaving 5 bases unmatched. The CDR3 spells CASSEVQGASGELFF. CDR3 DNA: TGTGCCAGCAGTGAAGTGCAGGGGGCCAGCGGGGAGCTGTTTTTT.

The chain combines TRBV7-8 with TRBJ2-2; possible D gene TRBD1, 6 bases. There are 14 residues in the CDR3. The germline CDR1 and CDR2 sequences are SGHVS and FQNEAQ. Deletions cut 3 bases from V and 6 bases from J, with 11 bases between. The CDR3 sequence is CASSFQGRAGELFF. The CDR3 DNA is TGTGCCAGCAGCTTTCAGGGGCGGGCCGGGGAGCTGTTTTTT.

The J gene is TRBJ2-2, the V gene TRBV10-3; 10 bases agree with TRBD1. Losses at the gene ends were 9 bases for V and 8 bases for J; bases not matched to a gene: 9. This CDR3 comprises 14 residues. CDR1 ENHRY and CDR2 SYGVKD come from the germline V gene. CDR3 DNA sequence: TGTGCCATGCGACAGGGGGCAGGCTCGGGGGAGCTGTTTTTT. Translating it yields CAMRQGAGSGELFF.

The chain carries TRBV7-9 and TRBJ2-2; 8 positions agree with TRBD2. This CDR3 contains 13 residues. From germline, CDR1 is SEHNR and CDR2 FQNEAQ (reference sequence). The V segment lost 7 bases and the J segment 7 bases; nucleotides outside the gene matches: 5. The chain's CDR3 is CASNKRESGELFF. CDR3 nucleotide sequence: TGTGCCAGCAACAAGCGGGAGAGCGGGGAGCTGTTTTTT.

The J gene is TRBJ2-2, the V gene TRBV11-3, with 8 bases matching TRBD2. V shed 0 bases and J 4 bases; nucleotides not matched to a gene: 4. CDR3 length: 16 residues. From germline, CDR1 is SGHNT and CDR2 YENEEA. CDR3 sequence (DNA): TGTGCCAGCAGCTTAGATAGTACTAGCGGCACCGGGGAGCTGTTTTTT. It specifies CASSLDSTSGTGELFF.

The DNA for the CDR3 is TGTGCCAGCAGCTCGACAGGGGGATCTGGAAACACCATATATTTT. As protein: CASSSTGGSGNTIYF. The chain couples TRBV5-6 to TRBJ1-3; the match to TRBD1 covers 9 bases. The CDR3 runs 15 residues. The V and J ends lost 3 bases and 1 base, in that order; junction bases with no gene match: 2. Germline-derived CDR1 and CDR2 are SGHDT and YYEEEE.

The V gene is TRBV6-5, the J gene TRBJ1-2; tentatively, D is TRBD1 (6 bases). Germline CDR1 and CDR2: MNHEY and SVGAGI. Trimming removed 4 bases at V and 1 base at J, with 13 bases between. CDR3 length: 15 amino acids. The CDR3 here is CASSCSGGLNYGYTF. Here the CDR3 DNA reads TGTGCCAGCAGTTGCTCGGGGGGGCTTAACTATGGCTACACCTTC.

This sequence joins TRBV6-4 and TRBJ2-1, with TRBD2 identical over 12 bases. CDR1 is MRHNA, CDR2 SNTAGT, per germline. V lost 2 bases and J lost 4; bases outside the gene matches: 0. The CDR3 has 15 residues. The CDR3 reads CASSDGLAGYNEQFF. CDR3 coding DNA: TGTGCCAGCAGTGACGGACTAGCGGGGTACAATGAGCAGTTCTTC.

The V call is TRBV15, the J call TRBJ1-1, with D unresolved. The CDR3 consists of 15 residues. Germline V gene lookup returns CDR1 LNHNV and CDR2 YYDKDF (reference sequence). Trimming shortened V by 3 bases and J by 1 base, and 12 bases separated the two germline ends. This chain's CDR3 is CATSRGAGSNTEAFF. As DNA, the CDR3 is TGTGCCACCAGCAGGGGCGCGGGATCGAACACTGAAGCTTTCTTT. Based on the CDR3 plus reference TRBV15 and TRBJ1-1, the full variable domain is DAMVIQNPRYQVTQFGKPVTLSCSQTLNHNVMYWYQQKSSQAPKLLFHYYDKDFNNEADTPDNFQSRRPNTSFCFLDIRSPGLGDTAMYLCATSRGAGSNTEAFFGQGTRLTVV.

The chain couples TRBV19 to TRBJ2-1, with 10 bases that match TRBD2. In germline, CDR1 is LNHDA, CDR2 SQIVND (reference sequence). V was pared by 1 base and J by 8 bases, with 14 bases of the junction left unmatched. The CDR3 length is 18 residues. The CDR3: CASSIARGPSGRVDEQFF. The CDR3 nucleotides are TGTGCCAGTAGTATAGCCCGCGGGCCTAGCGGGAGAGTCGATGAGCAGTTCTTC. The variable domain in full, with the rest retrieved from reference TRBV19 and TRBJ2-1, is DGGITQSPKYLFRKEGQNVTLSCEQNLNHDAMYWYRQDPGQGLRLIYYSQIVNDFQKGDIAEGYSVSREKKESFPLTVTSAQKNPTAFYLCASSIARGPSGRVDEQFFGPGTRLTVL.

This clone appeared once. The chain carries TRBV19 and TRBJ2-6, with D unclear. The CDR3 is 16 residues long. Trimming pared 3 bases from V and 2 bases from J, leaving 11 bases between. CDR1 and CDR2 (germline): LNHDA, SQIVND (reference sequence). CDR3 bases: TGTGCCAGTAGTATGGCTGGCCATCCTGGGGCCAACGTCCTGACTTTC. As protein: CASSMAGHPGANVLTF.

The chain recombines TRBV5-4 with TRBJ2-5, with 10 bases identical to TRBD2. The CDR3 runs 15 residues. V was pared by 4 bases and J by 4 bases, with 7 bases of the junction left unmatched. CDR1 is SGHNT and CDR2 is YYREEE in the germline V gene (reference sequence). CDR3 amino acids: CASSHKRGGTETQYF. CDR3 DNA: TGTGCCAGCAGCCACAAGCGGGGGGGCACAGAGACCCAGTACTTC.

This clone has more than one count but fewer than ten. The CDR3 sequence: CASSQDRLAGVEQFF. Here the CDR3 DNA reads TGCGCCAGCAGCCAAGATAGACTAGCGGGGGTCGAGCAGTTCTTC. The V and J genes are TRBV4-1 and TRBJ2-1, with 12 nucleotides matching TRBD2. Germline lookup yields CDR1 MGHRA and CDR2 YSYEKL. This CDR3 has 15 amino acids. The ends lost 0 bases at V and 10 bases at J; junction bases unmatched: 4.

The chain employs TRBV6-1 and TRBJ2-1; 7 nucleotides agree with TRBD2. The CDR3 loop spans 16 amino acids. Germline trimming cut 1 base from V and 12 bases from J; bases unmatched to any gene: 15. Germline CDR1 and CDR2: MNHNS and SASEGT. This CDR3 is CASSEDFRLAALAQFF. For the CDR3, the DNA is TGTGCCAGCAGTGAAGACTTTCGGCTAGCGGCCCTTGCGCAGTTCTTC.

The chain's CDR3 is CASSLKQGSTNEKLFF. The CDR3 region has the DNA TGCGCCAGCAGCTTGAAACAGGGCTCAACTAATGAAAAACTGTTTTTT. The chain couples TRBV5-1 to TRBJ1-4, with TRBD1 as a possible D gene (6 bases). In germline, CDR1 is SGHRS, CDR2 YFSETQ. Trimming pared 1 base from V and 0 bases from J, leaving 10 bases between. The CDR3 is made up of 16 amino acids. Looking up the rest from reference TRBV5-1 and TRBJ1-4 gives the full variable domain: KAGVTQTPRYLIKTRGQQVTLSCSPISGHRSVSWYQQTPGQGLQFLFEYFSETQRNKGNFPGRFSGRQFSNSRSEMNVSTLELGDSALYLCASSLKQGSTNEKLFFGSGTQLSVL.

The gene calls are TRBV11-2 and TRBJ2-1; TRBD2 aligns across 9 bases. This CDR3 spans 15 amino acids. V lost 1 base to trimming and J lost 7 bases; unmatched junction nucleotides: 5. The germline gives CDR1 SGHAT, CDR2 FQNNGV. The CDR3 spells CASSLVSGSRNEQFF. The CDR3 DNA reads TGTGCCAGCAGCTTAGTTAGCGGGAGTAGAAATGAGCAGTTCTTC. The whole variable domain, remainder taken from reference TRBV11-2 and TRBJ2-1, is EAGVAQSPRYKIIEKRQSVAFWCNPISGHATLYWYQQILGQGPKLLIQFQNNGVVDDSQLPKDRFSAERLKGVDSTLKIQPAKLEDSAVYLCASSLVSGSRNEQFFGPGTRLTVL.

In its sample, this clone was seen a few times. The chain uses TRBV27 and TRBJ1-1, with D uncertain. The CDR3 extends over 14 amino acids. Germline CDR1 MNHEY, CDR2 SMNVEV (reference sequence). V was shortened by 0 bases and J by 1 base, with 6 bases between the two germline ends. The CDR3 DNA follows: TGTGCCAGCAGTTTATCCCGCGGGAACACTGAAGCTTTCTTT. Translation gives CASSLSRGNTEAFF.